The rows below give T cell receptor beta chains drawn from one sample of a study of T cell repertoires in ileal Crohn's disease. Here immunoSEQ multiplex PCR was the method, and the copy in TCRdb shows in-frame clones only, minus some. The sample comprises roughly 13,000 clones, 80% to 90% of which are singletons, and about a sixth rests with the top ten. Sequencing was done on a sample of ileal tissue. The receptors come from an adult with Crohn's disease. The CDR3 runs from the conserved cysteine through the conserved F or W. Fields, in order: D gene, clone size, J gene, V gene, CDR3 DNA, CDR3 protein. D genes are given only for firm matches. Only some rows state a clone size, as once, few, many or a class for expanded clones.

TRBD2 | NA | TRBJ2-5 | TRBV6-6 | TGTGCCAGCAGCGATAGCGGGAGTCGCCCAGAGACCCAGTACTTC | CASSDSGSRPETQYF
NA | NA | TRBJ1-1 | TRBV14 | TGTGCCAGCAGCCGCTCGGGGGGCATGAACACTGAAGCTTTCTTT | CASSRSGGMNTEAFF
TRBD1 | NA | TRBJ2-1 | TRBV27 | TGTGCCAGCAGTTCCAAGGGACAGGGAAGACGGAATGAGCAGTTCTTC | CASSSKGQGRRNEQFF
TRBD1 | NA | TRBJ2-7 | TRBV7-6 | TGTGCCAGCAGCTCGACCGGGACAGGGGGCTACGAGCAGTACTTC | CASSSTGTGGYEQYF
TRBD2 | NA | TRBJ2-3 | TRBV9 | TGTGCCAGCAGCGTAGAGCCTAGCGGGGGGAGAACAGATATGCAGTATTTT | CASSVEPSGGRTDMQYF
TRBD2 | NA | TRBJ2-7 | TRBV5-1 | TGCGCCAGCAGCTTGGAATCGGGGGGGGGCTACGAGCAGTACTTC | CASSLESGGGYEQYF
TRBD1 | NA | TRBJ2-1 | TRBV4-1 | TGCGCCAGCAGCCATCTCGACAGGGAAGCGAACAATGAGCAGTTCTTC | CASSHLDREANNEQFF
NA | once | TRBJ1-3 | TRBV11-1 | TGTGCCGCGTTGGACAGAAACCCTGGAAACACCATATATTTT | CAALDRNPGNTIYF
NA | NA | TRBJ1-1 | TRBV30 | TGTGCCTGGAGGAGGGACACTGAAGCTTTCTTT | CAWRRDTEAFF
TRBD2 | few | TRBJ2-1 | TRBV27 | TGTGCCAGCAGTACGAGGACTAGCGGGAGGAACAATGAGCAGTTCTTC | CASSTRTSGRNNEQFF
TRBD2 | NA | TRBJ2-7 | TRBV11-2 | TGTGCCAGCAGCTTAGACGGGGGGTACTCCTACGAGCAGTACTTC | CASSLDGGYSYEQYF
NA | NA | TRBJ2-5 | TRBV2 | TGTGCCAGCAAGGGCTTAAGCGGGCCCCGGGGAGAGACCCAGTACTTC | CASKGLSGPRGETQYF
NA | once | TRBJ1-3 | TRBV9 | TGTGCCAGCACCCGACAGTCCTCTGGAAACACCATATATTTT | CASTRQSSGNTIYF
TRBD1 | NA | TRBJ1-6 | TRBV15 | TGTGCCACCAGCAGAACCACAGGGGATAATTCACCCCTCCACTTT | CATSRTTGDNSPLHF
TRBD2 | NA | TRBJ2-3 | TRBV2 | TGTGCCAGCAGAAAGGGACTAGCGGGCGGGGGGGATACGCAGTATTTT | CASRKGLAGGGDTQYF
TRBD1 | few | TRBJ2-7 | TRBV28 | TGTGCCAGCAGCCTGGCCCTAACCGGGACAGGGACGGTGTCCTACGAGCAGTACTTC | CASSLALTGTGTVSYEQYF
TRBD1 | NA | TRBJ1-1 | TRBV5-1 | TGCGCCAGCAGCACTGAGGGGGCCACTGAAGCTTTCTTT | CASSTEGATEAFF
TRBD1 | NA | TRBJ1-5 | TRBV6-1 | TGTGCCAGCAGCGCCGGGACAGGGTTGGGTCAGCCCCAGCATTTT | CASSAGTGLGQPQHF
TRBD1 | NA | TRBJ2-1 | TRBV5-6 | TGTGCCAGCAGCCGGACAGGCTCCTACAATGAGCAGTTCTTC | CASSRTGSYNEQFF
NA | NA | TRBJ2-7 | TRBV19 | TGTGCCAGTAGTATAGGGACAGAACTCTACGAGCAGTACTTC | CASSIGTELYEQYF
NA | NA | TRBJ2-7 | TRBV6-1 | TGTGCCAGCAGTGAAGGGACAAACCCCGAGCAGTACTTC | CASSEGTNPEQYF
NA | NA | TRBJ2-5 | TRBV9 | TGTGCCAGCAGCGCTGTGGGGCGAGGACAGACCCAGTACTTC | CASSAVGRGQTQYF
NA | NA | TRBJ1-1 | TRBV19 | TGTGCCAGTACCCTCGAGGGTCTCGGGGACACTGAAGCTTTCTTT | CASTLEGLGDTEAFF
TRBD2 | NA | TRBJ2-3 | TRBV5-1 | TGCGCCAGCAGCTCCTTCAGACTAGCGGGAGGAGATACGCAGTATTTT | CASSSFRLAGGDTQYF
TRBD1 | NA | TRBJ1-2 | TRBV10-2 | TGCGCCAGCACGAGGACAGGGAATGGCTACACCTTC | CASTRTGNGYTF
NA | NA | TRBJ2-3 | TRBV6-6 | TGTGCCAGCAGCCGGGGGACAGAGAAGGATACGCAGTATTTT | CASSRGTEKDTQYF
TRBD2 | NA | TRBJ2-1 | TRBV30 | TGTGCCTGGAGTTCCGGACTAGCGTCGATCAATGAGCAGTTCTTC | CAWSSGLASINEQFF
NA | NA | TRBJ2-6 | TRBV19 | TGTGCCAGTAGGGAGAGCTTGAGCTCTGGGGCCAACGTCCTGACTTTC | CASRESLSSGANVLTF
TRBD1 | NA | TRBJ2-3 | TRBV4-3 | TGCGCCAGCAGCCAAGGGACAGGGCAACGCACAGATACGCAGTATTTT | CASSQGTGQRTDTQYF
TRBD1 | NA | TRBJ2-7 | TRBV5-1 | TGCGCCAGCAGCTTAATCGGGACAGGGGGCTACGAGCAGTACTTC | CASSLIGTGGYEQYF
NA | once | TRBJ1-2 | TRBV6-6 | TGTGCCAGCAGTGCAGAGGAAGGCTACACCTTC | CASSAEEGYTF
TRBD1 | NA | TRBJ1-2 | TRBV29-1 | TGCGGCGGACAGGGAAACAACTATGGCTACACCTTC | CGGQGNNYGYTF
TRBD2 | NA | TRBJ2-3 | TRBV7-6 | TGTGCCAGCAGCCACGAAATTGGACTAGCGGCCACAGATACGCAGTATTTT | CASSHEIGLAATDTQYF
TRBD1 | NA | TRBJ2-7 | TRBV28 | TGTGCCAGCAGTCCCACCTGGACAGGCTACGAGCAGTACTTC | CASSPTWTGYEQYF
TRBD2 | few | TRBJ2-7 | TRBV5-1 | TGCGCCAGCAGCACGGGACTAGAAATCTACGAGCAGTACTTC | CASSTGLEIYEQYF
TRBD2 | NA | TRBJ2-3 | TRBV7-3 | TGTGCCAGCAGCCCCATCGGACTAGCGGGGGGGAGATCTTCTAGCACAGATACGCAGTATTTT | CASSPIGLAGGRSSSTDTQYF
TRBD1 | NA | TRBJ2-1 | TRBV9 | TGTGCCAGCAGCGTAGACGGACAGGGCTTGGCCGTGAGCTCCTACAATGAGCAGTTCTTC | CASSVDGQGLAVSSYNEQFF
TRBD2 | NA | TRBJ2-7 | TRBV5-1 | TGCGCCAGCAGGGGAGGGGCCATCTCCTACGAGCAGTACTTC | CASRGGAISYEQYF
NA | few | TRBJ2-7 | TRBV10-2 | TGCGCCAGCAGTAAGCAACAGGCGATATCCTACGAGCAGTACTTC | CASSKQQAISYEQYF
TRBD1 | NA | TRBJ2-1 | TRBV2 | TGTGCCAGCGGGACAGGGTTGTACAATGAGCAGTTCTTC | CASGTGLYNEQFF
TRBD1 | NA | TRBJ1-1 | TRBV5-1 | TGCGCCAGCAGCGGGGGACAGATAAACACTGAAGCTTTCTTT | CASSGGQINTEAFF
TRBD1 | NA | TRBJ1-2 | TRBV4-1 | TGCGCCAGCAGCCAAGTAGTGACAGGGGGCTATGGCTACACCTTC | CASSQVVTGGYGYTF
TRBD1 | NA | TRBJ1-3 | TRBV4-2 | TGTGCCAGCAGCCAAGAGGACAGGAGCAGCTCTGGAAACACCATATATTTT | CASSQEDRSSSGNTIYF